This TCR beta chain was sequenced for a study of CD8+ T cells in alopecia areata. At the level of the study: Oral tofacitinib, 5 to 10 mg twice daily, was given in an open-label trial. The drug, tofacitinib, lasted 6 to 18 months, followed by 6 months off drug. Study-level results: Clonality was higher in lesional than normal scalp, especially in alopecia totalis/universalis.

As part of sample collection, lesional scalp punch biopsies and peripheral blood were taken from alopecia areata patients. RNA extraction was followed by reverse transcription into cDNA, which acted as the sequencing template. Only in-frame clones appear in the TCRdb table, and some are missing; sequencing was by immunoSEQ multiplex PCR. Of 150,000 or so clones listed, around half are singletons. As for this clone: The antigen remains unidentified.

CDR1 is MGHDK, CDR2 SYGVNS, per germline. V lost 0 bases and J lost 1; bases outside the gene matches: 3. This CDR3 comprises 16 residues. This clonotype was sampled from a human donor with alopecia areata. This sample comprised CD8+ T cells sorted from blood, obtained at week 0. This chain links TRBV25-1 with TRBJ2-3; 8 bases are a match to TRBD2. The chain's CDR3 is CASSEYLRGGTDTQYF. Written as DNA, the CDR3 is TGTGCCAGCAGTGAATATTTGCGGGGGGGCACAGATACGCAGTATTTT.